The sequence of this TCR beta chain was determined in a study of beta chain features in type 1 diabetes. Study results and limitations: Naive, central memory and Treg TCRB repertoires appeared more alike in patients than in healthy donors.

This CDR3 spans 18 amino acids. The V and J ends lost 3 bases and 0 bases respectively, with 21 bases between them. Germline V CDR1 and CDR2: MNHNS, SASEGT. CD4+ cells of the naive, central memory, regulatory and stem cell-like memory types were sorted via CD45RO/CCR7/CD25/CD127/CD95/CD27. Since all of the isolated RNA was reverse transcribed, expressed TCRB transcripts were what got sequenced. The repertoire was sequenced with immunoSEQ multiplex PCR; TCRdb's copy has only in-frame clones and lacks some. The sample holds about 230,000 clones; more than 9% are singletons and the top ten take 0.034%. This clone was seen a handful of times. Its antigen is still unknown.

This TCR derives from a woman aged 18-35 years in good health. The chain carries TRBV6-1 and TRBJ2-7; D gene ambiguous. The sample consisted of naive CD4+ T cells from blood. CDR3 nucleotides: TGTGCCAGCAGTGATCCGATCTCGCCTAGGCTTAGCTCCTACGAGCAGTACTTC. Its translation is CASSDPISPRLSSYEQYF.